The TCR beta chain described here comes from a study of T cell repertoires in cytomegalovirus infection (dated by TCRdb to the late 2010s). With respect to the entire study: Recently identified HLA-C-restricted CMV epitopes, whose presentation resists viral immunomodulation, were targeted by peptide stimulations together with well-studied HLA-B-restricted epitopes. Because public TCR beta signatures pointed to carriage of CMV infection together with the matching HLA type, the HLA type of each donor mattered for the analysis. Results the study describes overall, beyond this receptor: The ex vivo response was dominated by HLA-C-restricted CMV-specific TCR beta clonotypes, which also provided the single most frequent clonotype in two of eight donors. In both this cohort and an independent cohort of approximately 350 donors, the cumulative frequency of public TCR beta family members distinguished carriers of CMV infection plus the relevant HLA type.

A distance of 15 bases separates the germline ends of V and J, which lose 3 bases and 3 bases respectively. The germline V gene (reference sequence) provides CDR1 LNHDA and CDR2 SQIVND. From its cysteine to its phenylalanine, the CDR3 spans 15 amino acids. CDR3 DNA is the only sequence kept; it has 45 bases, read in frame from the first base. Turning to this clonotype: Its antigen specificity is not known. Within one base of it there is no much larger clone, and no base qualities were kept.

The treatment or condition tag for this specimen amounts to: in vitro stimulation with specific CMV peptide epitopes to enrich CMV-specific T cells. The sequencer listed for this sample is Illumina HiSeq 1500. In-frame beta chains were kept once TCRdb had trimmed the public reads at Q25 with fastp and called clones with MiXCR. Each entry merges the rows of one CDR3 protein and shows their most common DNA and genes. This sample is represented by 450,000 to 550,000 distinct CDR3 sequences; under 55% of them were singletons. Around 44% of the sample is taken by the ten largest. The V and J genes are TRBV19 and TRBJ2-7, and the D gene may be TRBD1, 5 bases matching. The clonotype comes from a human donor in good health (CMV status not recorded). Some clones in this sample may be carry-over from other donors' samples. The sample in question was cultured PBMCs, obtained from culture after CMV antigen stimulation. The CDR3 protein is CASSIGQPAFYEQYF. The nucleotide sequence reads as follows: TGTGCCAGTAGTATCGGACAACCGGCTTTCTACGAGCAGTACTTC.